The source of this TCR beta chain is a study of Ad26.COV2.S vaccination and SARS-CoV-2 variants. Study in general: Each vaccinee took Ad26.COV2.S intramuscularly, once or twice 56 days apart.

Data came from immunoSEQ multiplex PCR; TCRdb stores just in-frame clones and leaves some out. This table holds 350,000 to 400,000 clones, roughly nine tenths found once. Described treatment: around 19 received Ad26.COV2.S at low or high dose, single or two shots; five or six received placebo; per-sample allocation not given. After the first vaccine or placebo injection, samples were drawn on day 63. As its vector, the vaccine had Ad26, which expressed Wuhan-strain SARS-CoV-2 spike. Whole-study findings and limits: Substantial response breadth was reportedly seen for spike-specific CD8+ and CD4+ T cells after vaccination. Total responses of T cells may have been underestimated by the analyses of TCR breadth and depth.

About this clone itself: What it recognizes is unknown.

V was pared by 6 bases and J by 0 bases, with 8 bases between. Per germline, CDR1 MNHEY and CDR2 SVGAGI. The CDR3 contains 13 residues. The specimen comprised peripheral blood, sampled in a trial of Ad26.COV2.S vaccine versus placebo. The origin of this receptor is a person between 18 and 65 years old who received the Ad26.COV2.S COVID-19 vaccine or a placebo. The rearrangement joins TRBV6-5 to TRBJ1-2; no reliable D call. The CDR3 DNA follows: TGTGCCAGCAGACAGCTAACTAACTATGGCTACACCTTC. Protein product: CASRQLTNYGYTF.